The clone carrying this TCR beta chain showed up just a few times. Its antigen remains unidentified. Unique molecular identifiers were present on the cDNA, which also gained a universal primer site by template switching. TCRdb reprocessed the 5' RACE reads with MiXCR, giving one entry per CDR3 protein. This table has about 810,000 distinct CDR3 sequences, 9% to 15% appearing once. This record comes from a study of identical twins. The study, taken as a whole, reports: It was cross-sectional statistical analysis, not following the same donors, that the conclusions relied on. In cord blood, abundant beta clonotypes had fewer insertions; memory showed no trend. Invariant MAIT and iNKT cells are populations that could partly confound zero-insertion analyses.

Per germline, CDR1 ENHRY and CDR2 SYGVKD. V shed 0 bases, J shed 1 base, and the junction held 12 bases outside the gene matches. This CDR3 spans 20 amino acids. The same data also went into a second study, on yellow fever vaccine responses in identical twins.

This clonotype originated in a woman between 18 and 29 years old in good health. The chain uses TRBV10-3 and TRBJ2-3; 11 bases align to TRBD2. The specimen sequenced was PBMCs. CDR3 sequence (DNA): TGTGCCATCAGTGAGTCGACTAGCGGGATACCTATCACTGGCACAGATACGCAGTATTTT. This sequence encodes CAISESTSGIPITGTDTQYF.